Following are 24 T cell receptor beta chains from one sample sequenced in a study of T cells in Graves' hyperthyroidism and ophthalmopathy (dated 2019 in TCRdb). Library creation used multiplex PCR. Sequencing was performed on an Illumina HiSeq 2000. The TCR beta CDR3 regions were amplified from the RNA transcripts. A first-round RT-PCR of the TCR CDR3 used the HTBI primer set with the Qiagen OneStep RT-PCR kit. The public reads were reanalyzed by TCRdb: fastp trimming at Q25, MiXCR alignment, in-frame beta chains only. When rows share a CDR3 protein, they turn into one entry using the most common DNA and genes. The sample table contains over 700,000 distinct CDR3 sequences; only one count was recorded for about 19% of them. The top ten clones comprise 16% of the sample. Sequencing input: blood. The receptors derive from a woman aged 45-65 years with Graves' hyperthyroidism that later progressed to Graves' ophthalmopathy.

This clonotype was seen ten or more times. DNA for the CDR3: TGCGCCAGCAGCTTCGGACTAGCGGGGGCAGATACGCAGTATTTT. Protein sequence: CASSFGLAGADTQYF. This chain connects TRBV5-1 to TRBJ2-3, with TRBD2 identical over 13 bases. In germline, CDR1 is SGHRS, CDR2 YFSETQ. The V gene end was trimmed by 2 bases and the J gene end by 4 bases; junction bases not matched to a gene: 1. This CDR3 region has 15 residues.

This clonotype was observed a single time. V and J are TRBV5-6 and TRBJ2-5; D is unresolved. Looked up from germline, CDR1 is SGHDT and CDR2 is YYEEEE. V was trimmed by 0 bases and J by 9 bases, leaving 12 bases between them. The CDR3 runs to 13 residues. This CDR3 reads CASSLGPQMAQYF. In nucleotides, the CDR3 is TGTGCCAGCAGCTTGGGGCCCCAGATGGCCCAGTACTTC. Full variable domain (rest looked up from reference TRBV5-6 and TRBJ2-5): DAGVTQSPTHLIKTRGQQVTLRCSPKSGHDTVSWYQQALGQGPQFIFQYYEEEERQRGNFPDRFSGHQFPNYSSELNVNALLLGDSALYLCASSLGPQMAQYFGPGTRLLVL.

This clonotype appeared a few times. The V call is TRBV5-4, the J call TRBJ2-1; no reliable D call. Germline CDR1 reads SGHNT; CDR2 reads YYREEE (reference sequence). The CDR3 has 13 amino acids. Trimming removed 5 bases at V and 5 bases at J, with 11 bases between. CDR3 loop: CASRAAAHNEQFF. DNA of the CDR3: TGTGCCAGCAGGGCAGCCGCTCACAATGAGCAGTTCTTC.

This clonotype has only a few counts. This chain joins TRBV7-2 and TRBJ2-3, with TRBD1 matching 8 bases. CDR1 SGHTA and CDR2 FQGNSA come from the germline V gene. The CDR3 loop spans 15 amino acids. With V trimmed by 5 bases and J by 2 bases, 6 bases remained unmatched. The CDR3 DNA sequence: TGTGCCAGCAGCCCTTCAGGGGGCTACACAGATACGCAGTATTTT. It is translated as CASSPSGGYTDTQYF.

The genes are TRBV25-1 and TRBJ1-2; no reliable D call. The CDR3 is made up of 14 amino acids. The V end was cut by 2 bases, the J end by 2 bases, with 9 bases between. Germline V gene sequence: CDR1 MGHDK, CDR2 SYGVNS. DNA of the CDR3: TGTGCCAGCAGTGAACGGTGGAGGAACTATGGCTACACCTTC. It codes for CASSERWRNYGYTF.

There are many counts of this clonotype. This chain joins TRBV3-1 and TRBJ2-7; D is undetermined. Per germline, CDR1 LGHDT and CDR2 YNNKEL (reference sequence). V gave up 1 base and J gave up 6 bases, with 13 bases separating them. The CDR3 totals 14 residues. This CDR3 is CASSQGVVSGEQYF. CDR3 DNA: TGTGCCAGCAGCCAAGGGGTCGTTTCGGGCGAGCAGTACTTC.

At least ten counts were recorded for this clonotype. The J gene is TRBJ2-3, the V gene TRBV3-1; 7 bases line up with TRBD1. CDR1 and CDR2 (germline): LGHDT, YNNKEL (reference sequence). This CDR3 contains 15 residues. V trimming: 4 bases; J trimming: 1 base; junction bases outside the gene matches: 5. The CDR3 bases are TGTGCCAGCAGCCCCACCGGGACAGGCACAGATACGCAGTATTTT. Its translation is CASSPTGTGTDTQYF.

The sample holds a few counts of this clonotype. The CDR3 nucleotides read TGCAGTGCATCCACAGAAAACTATGGCTACACCTTC. This gives the protein CSASTENYGYTF. V and J are TRBV20-1 and TRBJ1-2; D unresolved. The CDR3 sequence is 12 residues long. Germline CDR1 reads DFQATT; CDR2 reads SNEGSKA (reference sequence). V dropped 6 bases and J dropped 2 bases, with 10 bases sitting between them.

The table lists this clonotype with a few counts. The gene calls are TRBV19 and TRBJ2-3, with D possibly TRBD1 on 6 matching bases. Germline assignment: CDR1 LNHDA and CDR2 SQIVND (reference sequence). Between the trimmed V and J ends, which lost 5 bases and 1 base, there was a span of 13 bases. The CDR3 runs 15 residues. The CDR3 loop reads CASSRLTGGTDTQYF. CDR3 DNA sequence: TGTGCCAGTAGTCGGCTGACAGGAGGCACAGATACGCAGTATTTT. Full variable domain (rest looked up from reference TRBV19 and TRBJ2-3): DGGITQSPKYLFRKEGQNVTLSCEQNLNHDAMYWYRQDPGQGLRLIYYSQIVNDFQKGDIAEGYSVSREKKESFPLTVTSAQKNPTAFYLCASSRLTGGTDTQYFGPGTRLTVL.

At least ten counts were recorded for this clonotype. The chain links TRBV12-3 or TRBV12-4 to TRBJ2-5; maybe TRBD2 (6 bases). The V and J ends lost 0 bases and 2 bases respectively, with 13 bases between them. The CDR3 length is 16 residues. CDR3 DNA sequence: TGTGCCAGCAGTTTAGCTAGCGGAGCACTTCAAGAGACCCAGTACTTC. The encoded protein is CASSLASGALQETQYF.

The chain joins TRBV9 to TRBJ1-5, with 9 bases lining up with TRBD1. With 5 bases clipped from V and 4 bases from J, the junction kept 7 bases outside the gene matches. Per the germline V gene, CDR1 is SGDLS and CDR2 is YYNGEE. CDR3 length: 15 amino acids. This CDR3 is CASSVQGAGNQPQHF. The DNA of the CDR3 is TGTGCCAGCAGTGTACAGGGGGCGGGTAATCAGCCCCAGCATTTT.

V gene TRBV6-1 combines with J gene TRBJ2-3; the D gene is possibly TRBD2 (6 bases). There are 12 residues in the CDR3. Germline CDR1 MNHNS, CDR2 SASEGT. The germline V and J ends were trimmed by 7 bases and 7 bases, with 12 bases remaining between them. As DNA, the CDR3 is TGTGCCAGCACGGAGGGCGGGAATACGCAGTATTTT. It yields the protein CASTEGGNTQYF.

The sample holds many counts of this clonotype. The chain employs TRBV30 and TRBJ2-2, with a tentative D call TRBD1 (5 bases). Per the germline V gene, CDR1 is GTSNPN and CDR2 is SVGIG (reference sequence). The CDR3 length is 14 residues. Trimming left V 7 bases short and J 0 bases short, with 12 bases between. The CDR3 sequence is CASLTEANTGELFF. CDR3 in DNA: TGTGCCTCTCTGACAGAAGCGAACACCGGGGAGCTGTTTTTT.

Ten or more counts support this clonotype. This sequence joins TRBV12-3 or TRBV12-4 and TRBJ2-7; TRBD1 is a possible D gene (5 bases). V lost 5 bases to trimming and J lost 5 bases, with 13 bases between them. CDR3 size: 13 residues. CDR3 sequence reads: CASSPTGSHEQYF. The CDR3 region has the DNA TGTGCCAGCAGTCCCACAGGATCCCACGAGCAGTACTTC.

This clonotype showed up just a few times. The J gene is TRBJ2-1, the V gene TRBV9; D remains ambiguous. This CDR3 has 14 amino acids. Trimming stripped 0 bases from V and 5 bases from J, with 9 bases between. Germline-derived CDR1 and CDR2 are SGDLS and YYNGEE. In DNA form, the CDR3 reads TGTGCCAGCAGCGTAGAGTGGAGAAACAATGAGCAGTTCTTC. Its translation: CASSVEWRNNEQFF. Full variable domain (outside the CDR3, taken from reference TRBV9 and TRBJ2-1): DSGVTQTPKHLITATGQRVTLRCSPRSGDLSVYWYQQSLDQGLQFLIQYYNGEERAKGNILERFSAQQFPDLHSELNLSSLELGDSALYFCASSVEWRNNEQFFGPGTRLTVL.

There are many counts of this clonotype. This chain uses TRBV20-1 with TRBJ2-3; possible D gene TRBD2, 7 bases. With 6 bases removed from V and 4 bases from J, the gap between germline ends came to 17 bases. The germline V gene encodes CDR1 DFQATT and CDR2 SNEGSKA (reference sequence). The CDR3 is 14 residues long. The CDR3, as DNA: TGCAGTGCACAGCGGGACACGGCACCAGATACGCAGTATTTT. Its translation: CSAQRDTAPDTQYF.

This chain uses TRBV7-9 with TRBJ2-5; D perhaps matches TRBD2 (7 bases). CDR1 is SEHNR, CDR2 FQNEAQ, per germline (reference sequence). This CDR3 spans 14 amino acids. V dropped 2 bases and J dropped 4 bases, with 11 bases sitting between them. The CDR3 sequence is CASSLIAGAETQYF. CDR3 DNA sequence: TGTGCCAGCAGCTTAATTGCGGGGGCAGAGACCCAGTACTTC.

The chain carries TRBV5-1 and TRBJ2-1; D may be TRBD2 (7 bases). The CDR3 is 15 amino acids. Between the trimmed V and J ends, which lost 3 bases and 7 bases, there was a span of 17 bases. Per the germline V gene, CDR1 is SGHRS and CDR2 is YFSETQ. CDR3 sequence: CASSSHGGPVNEQFF. The CDR3 DNA sequence: TGCGCCAGCAGCTCCCACGGGGGGCCGGTGAATGAGCAGTTCTTC.

This clonotype has a count of ten or more. The chain uses TRBV6-1 and TRBJ2-1, with 7 bases matching TRBD1. The CDR3 contains 15 residues. V was pared by 3 bases and J by 5 bases, with 7 bases of the junction left unmatched. The germline CDR1 and CDR2 sequences are MNHNS and SASEGT. CDR3 in DNA: TGTGCCAGCAGTGAGAGACAGGGATCAAACAATGAGCAGTTCTTC. This encodes CASSERQGSNNEQFF.

J is TRBJ1-2 and V is TRBV5-1; D gene uncertain. Trimming pared 2 bases from V and 6 bases from J, leaving 17 bases between. The CDR3 has 15 residues. CDR1 and CDR2 (germline): SGHRS, YFSETQ. This CDR3 is CASSLEGSSGDGYTF. In DNA, the CDR3 is TGCGCCAGCAGCTTAGAAGGATCCTCCGGGGATGGCTACACCTTC.

The V gene is TRBV9, the J gene TRBJ1-3; D perhaps matches TRBD1 (5 bases). With 3 bases removed from V and 3 bases from J, the gap between germline ends came to 7 bases. The CDR3 has 13 residues. CDR1 and CDR2 (germline): SGDLS, YYNGEE. The CDR3 protein is CASSADNGNTIYF. In DNA form, the CDR3 reads TGTGCCAGCAGCGCGGACAATGGAAACACCATATATTTT.

This rearrangement joins TRBV19 to TRBJ2-3; D uncertain. Germline-derived CDR1 and CDR2 are LNHDA and SQIVND (reference sequence). The V end lost 8 bases, the J end lost 4 bases, and 13 bases lay between the germline ends. The CDR3 sequence is 13 residues long. CDR3 DNA: TGTGCCAGTCGGGCGTTTGGCCCAGATACGCAGTATTTT. This encodes CASRAFGPDTQYF. The full variable domain, completed using reference TRBV19 and TRBJ2-3, is DGGITQSPKYLFRKEGQNVTLSCEQNLNHDAMYWYRQDPGQGLRLIYYSQIVNDFQKGDIAEGYSVSREKKESFPLTVTSAQKNPTAFYLCASRAFGPDTQYFGPGTRLTVL.

This clonotype was counted between two and nine times. The chain combines TRBV2 with TRBJ1-3; D unclear. V was shortened by 6 bases and J by 3 bases, with 9 bases between the two germline ends. CDR1 SNHLY and CDR2 FYNNEI come from the germline V gene. CDR3 length: 13 residues. CDR3 protein: CASSVEGGNTIYF. The CDR3 DNA reads TGTGCCAGCAGCGTAGAGGGTGGAAACACCATATATTTT.

The table lists this clonotype with many counts. The chain is built from TRBV20-1 and TRBJ1-1; D remains ambiguous. The germline V gene encodes CDR1 DFQATT and CDR2 SNEGSKA (reference sequence). The ends were cut back, 6 bases at V and 4 bases at J, with 21 bases in the middle. This CDR3 has 15 residues. CDR3 in amino acids: CSASRDYPDATEAFF. In DNA, the CDR3 is TGCAGTGCCAGCCGAGACTATCCAGATGCCACTGAAGCTTTCTTT.